This T cell receptor (beta chain) originates from a study of blood T cell repertoires in COVID-19. Study-level information: COVID-19 samples from acute and convalescent phases originated in the United States, Italy and Spain. In each case, the material was cDNA or gDNA derived from T cells, B-cell-depleted T cells, or PBMCs.

This CDR3 region has 16 residues. Germline CDR1 and CDR2: MDHEN and SYDVKM. V was pared by 7 bases and J by 0 bases, with 12 bases of the junction left unmatched. Repertoires were generated with immunoSEQ multiplex PCR, while TCRdb's copy carries only in-frame clones and drops some. Among 100,000 to 150,000 clones listed, approximately 88% were seen once. The V and J genes are TRBV28 and TRBJ2-7; 7 positions match TRBD2. This clonotype was obtained from a woman between 25 and 40 years old who had recovered from COVID-19. Sequencing input: peripheral blood. The CDR3 sequence is CASTPGGEVHSYEQYF. CDR3 DNA sequence: TGTGCCAGCACCCCTGGGGGGGAGGTGCACTCCTACGAGCAGTACTTC.